Listed below are T cell receptor beta chains from one sample, sequenced in a study of shared clonotypes between healthy human individuals. Sequencing was performed with immunoSEQ multiplex PCR; in TCRdb, only in-frame clones are kept and a portion is missing. The sample consists of fewer than 2.5 million clones, roughly 93% of them appearing once. Sequencing was performed on naive CD4+ T cells from PBMCs. Receptors originate from a man younger than 35 in good health. Some clones in this sample may be carry-over from other donors' samples. CDR3s include the opening cysteine and the closing phenylalanine or tryptophan. A D gene is named only where the DNA matches it firmly. Size is omitted from some rows. Given values are once, few, many or a class for expanded clones.

clone size,J gene,D gene,V gene,CDR3 protein,CDR3 DNA
.,TRBJ1-1,TRBD1,TRBV7-9,CASGAGGMNTEAFF,TGTGCCAGCGGGGCAGGGGGCATGAACACTGAAGCTTTCTTT
.,TRBJ1-2,TRBD1,TRBV27,CASSLRLGRGHNYGYTF,TGTGCCAGCAGTTTACGCCTTGGGAGGGGGCATAACTATGGCTACACCTTC
.,TRBJ1-1,.,TRBV30,CAWSVGTSMNTEAFF,TGTGCCTGGAGTGTCGGGACCTCGATGAACACTGAAGCTTTCTTT
.,TRBJ2-3,.,TRBV7-9,CASSLGGRDTQYF,TGTGCCAGCAGCTTGGGGGGAAGGGATACGCAGTATTTT
.,TRBJ2-5,.,TRBV20-1,CSARKQETQYF,TGCAGTGCTAGGAAACAAGAGACCCAGTACTTC
.,TRBJ1-2,.,TRBV5-1,CASSVTAGFNYGYTF,TGCGCCAGCAGCGTAACGGCAGGCTTTAACTATGGCTACACCTTC
.,TRBJ1-1,.,TRBV29-1,CSVEGKGTEAFF,TGCAGCGTTGAAGGGAAGGGAACTGAAGCTTTCTTT
.,TRBJ2-7,TRBD2,TRBV5-8,CASSLVLAGAYEQYF,TGTGCCAGCAGCTTGGTGTTAGCGGGAGCCTACGAGCAGTACTTC
.,TRBJ2-7,.,TRBV7-2,CASSLGAAESYEQYF,TGTGCCAGCAGCTTAGGGGCGGCGGAATCCTACGAGCAGTACTTC
once,TRBJ1-1,.,TRBV29-1,CSVLGDTQRRMNTEAFF,TGCAGCGTCCTGGGCGACACACAACGGCGAATGAACACTGAAGCTTTCTTT
.,TRBJ1-2,TRBD1,TRBV30,CAWMSGGQGYGGYTF,TGTGCCTGGATGTCTGGGGGACAGGGGTACGGTGGCTACACCTTC
.,TRBJ2-6,.,TRBV29-1,CSVLTGSGANVLTF,TGCAGCGTCCTAACGGGCTCTGGGGCCAACGTCCTGACTTTC
once,TRBJ2-7,.,TRBV9,CASSVAAGNVYEQYF,TGTGCCAGCAGCGTAGCGGCAGGTAATGTCTACGAGCAGTACTTC
.,TRBJ1-2,TRBD1,TRBV6-5,CASRTDRGLPGYTF,TGTGCCAGCAGAACGGACAGGGGGCTCCCTGGCTACACCTTC
.,TRBJ1-2,TRBD1,TRBV28,CASGGLRQGAYYGYTF,TGTGCCAGCGGGGGACTGAGACAGGGGGCTTACTATGGCTACACCTTC
.,TRBJ2-7,.,TRBV7-3,CASSALEGGYEQYF,TGTGCCAGCAGCGCCCTCGAAGGGGGCTACGAGCAGTACTTC
.,TRBJ2-4,TRBD1,TRBV19,CASSAPGTGRNIQYF,TGTGCCAGTAGTGCCCCCGGGACAGGGAGGAACATTCAGTACTTC
.,TRBJ1-2,TRBD1,TRBV7-9,CASSWRIQDRGESDYGYTF,TGTGCCAGCAGCTGGAGAATACAGGACAGGGGGGAGTCGGACTATGGCTACACCTTC
few,TRBJ1-2,.,TRBV19,CASSNQPGHGGYTF,TGTGCCAGTAGTAACCAACCGGGACACGGCGGCTACACCTTC
.,TRBJ1-2,.,TRBV28,CASQLSARPGYTF,TGTGCCAGCCAACTTTCGGCCCGGCCAGGCTACACCTTC
.,TRBJ1-5,.,TRBV18,CASSPTNNQPQHF,TGTGCCAGCTCACCGACCAACAATCAGCCCCAGCATTTT
.,TRBJ2-2,.,TRBV6-4,CASRLRAEYNTGELFF,TGTGCCAGCAGGCTTAGGGCGGAATATAACACCGGGGAGCTGTTTTTT
.,TRBJ2-5,.,TRBV5-8,CASRPTGTHQETQYF,TGTGCCAGCAGACCTACCGGGACACACCAAGAGACCCAGTACTTC
.,TRBJ2-1,TRBD2,TRBV10-3,CAISDTSGRRNEQFF,TGTGCCATCAGTGATACTAGCGGGAGAAGGAATGAGCAGTTCTTC
.,TRBJ2-3,.,TRBV30,CAWSVKGGTDTQYF,TGTGCCTGGAGCGTGAAAGGGGGCACAGATACGCAGTATTTT
.,TRBJ2-1,TRBD2,TRBV10-3,CAISDFLAGALGGSYNEQFF,TGTGCCATCAGTGATTTTTTAGCGGGAGCCCTCGGGGGGTCCTACAATGAGCAGTTCTTC
.,TRBJ1-1,.,TRBV5-6,CASLKPGLQITEAFF,TGTGCCAGCCTAAAACCCGGGCTGCAGATCACTGAAGCTTTCTTT
.,TRBJ2-5,.,TRBV2,CASSRTGAQYF,TGTGCCAGCAGTAGAACTGGGGCCCAGTACTTC
once,TRBJ1-5,.,TRBV18,CASSPPLTDYQPQHF,TGTGCCAGCTCACCACCTTTGACAGACTATCAGCCCCAGCATTTT
.,TRBJ1-1,TRBD1,TRBV5-1,CASSLDREDSEAFF,TGCGCCAGCAGCTTAGACAGGGAGGACAGTGAAGCTTTCTTT
.,TRBJ2-1,TRBD2,TRBV9,CASSGGLADRNEQFF,TGTGCCAGCAGCGGAGGACTAGCGGACCGCAATGAGCAGTTCTTC
.,TRBJ2-1,TRBD2,TRBV19,CASSIEGLAGTSEQFF,TGTGCCAGTAGTATAGAGGGACTAGCGGGGACCTCCGAGCAGTTCTTC
.,TRBJ2-3,TRBD2,TRBV5-8,CASSLAGSGFTDTQYF,TGTGCCAGCAGCTTGGCCGGTAGCGGGTTCACAGATACGCAGTATTTT
.,TRBJ2-1,.,TRBV28,CASSSWDYLGGEQFF,TGTGCCAGCAGTTCCTGGGACTACCTAGGGGGTGAGCAGTTCTTC
.,TRBJ1-5,TRBD1,TRBV10-1,CASSGTGDQPQHF,TGCGCCAGCAGTGGGACAGGGGATCAGCCCCAGCATTTT
.,TRBJ1-1,.,TRBV6-5,CASSYSAGDTEAFF,TGTGCCAGCAGTTACTCCGCGGGGGACACTGAAGCTTTCTTT